The clone carrying this TCR beta chain was picked up a small number of times. The time point: healthy volunteer bleed at 6 weeks. Unfractionated whole blood was the source of the extracted total RNA. The source of the sample is a study of human T cells and chemical hapten exposure. V shed 7 bases, J shed 3 bases, and the junction held 9 bases outside the gene matches. CDR1 and CDR2 from the germline V gene are MNHNS and SASEGT. The length of the CDR3 is 14 residues. Unique molecular identifiers were linked by the library to individual cDNA molecules. TCRdb analysed the RACE reads with MiXCR anew, one entry per CDR3 protein. Here the sample spans 70,000 to 95,000 distinct CDR3 sequences, 8.5% to 10% being singletons.

This clonotype originated in a female donor in good health. Some clones in this sample may be carry-over from other donors' samples. The rearrangement links TRBV6-1 to TRBJ2-7; the match to TRBD2 covers 7 bases. Sequencing was performed on whole blood. The DNA for the CDR3 is TGTGCCAGCATCCGGTTCGGGGGGAACTACGAGCAGTACTTC. Protein product: CASIRFGGNYEQYF.